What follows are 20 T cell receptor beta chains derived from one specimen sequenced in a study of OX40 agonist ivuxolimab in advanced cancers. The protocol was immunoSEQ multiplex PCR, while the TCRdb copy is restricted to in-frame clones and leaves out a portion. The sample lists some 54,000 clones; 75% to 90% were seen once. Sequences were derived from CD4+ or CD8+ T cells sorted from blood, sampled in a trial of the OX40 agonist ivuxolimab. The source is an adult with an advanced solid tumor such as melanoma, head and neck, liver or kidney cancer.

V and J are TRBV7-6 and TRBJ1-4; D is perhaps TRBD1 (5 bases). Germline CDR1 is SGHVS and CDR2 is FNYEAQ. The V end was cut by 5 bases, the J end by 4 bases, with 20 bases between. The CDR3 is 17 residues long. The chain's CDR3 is CASSNILRGGGNEKLFF. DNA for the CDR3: TGTGCCAGCAGCAACATTTTACGGGGTGGGGGTAATGAAAAACTGTTTTTT. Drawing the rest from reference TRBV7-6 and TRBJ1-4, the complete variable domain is GAGVSQSPRYKVTKRGQDVALRCDPISGHVSLYWYRQALGQGPEFLTYFNYEAQQDKSGLPNDRFSAERPEGSISTLTIQRTEQRDSAMYRCASSNILRGGGNEKLFFGSGTQLSVL.

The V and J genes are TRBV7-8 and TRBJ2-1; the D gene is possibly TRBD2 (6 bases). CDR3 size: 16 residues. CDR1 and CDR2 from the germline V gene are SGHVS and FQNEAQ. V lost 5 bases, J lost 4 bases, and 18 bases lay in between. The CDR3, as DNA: TGTGCCAGCAGCAGTGACGGGACTTTCCATTACAATGAGCAGTTCTTC. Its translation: CASSSDGTFHYNEQFF.

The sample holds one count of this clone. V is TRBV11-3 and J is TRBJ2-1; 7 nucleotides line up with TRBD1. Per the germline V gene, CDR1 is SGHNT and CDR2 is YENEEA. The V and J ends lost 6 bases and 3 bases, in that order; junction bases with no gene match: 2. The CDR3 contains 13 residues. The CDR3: CASSGQDYNEQFF. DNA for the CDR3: TGTGCCAGCAGTGGACAGGACTACAATGAGCAGTTCTTC.

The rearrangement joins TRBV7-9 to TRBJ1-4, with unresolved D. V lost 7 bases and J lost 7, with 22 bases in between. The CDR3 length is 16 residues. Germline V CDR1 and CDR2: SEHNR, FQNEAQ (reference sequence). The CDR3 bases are TGTGCCAGCACCTCTTCCGTAGGCCAGAACCCTGAAAAACTGTTTTTT. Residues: CASTSSVGQNPEKLFF.

The CDR3 is CASSLIGGAKNIQYF. The CDR3 nucleotides read TGTGCCAGCAGTTTAATCGGGGGAGCCAAAAACATTCAGTACTTC. The chain is built from TRBV27 and TRBJ2-4; maybe TRBD2 (6 bases). Trimming took 2 bases from V and 0 from J, leaving 8 bases between them. The CDR3 has 15 residues. Germline loops: CDR1 MNHEY, CDR2 SMNVEV (reference sequence).

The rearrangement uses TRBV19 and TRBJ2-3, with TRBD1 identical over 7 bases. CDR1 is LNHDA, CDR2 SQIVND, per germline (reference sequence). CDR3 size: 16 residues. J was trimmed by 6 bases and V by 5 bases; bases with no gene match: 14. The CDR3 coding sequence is TGTGCCAGTAGTGACGACAGGGCGTCTCACACGGATACGCAGTATTTT. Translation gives CASSDDRASHTDTQYF.

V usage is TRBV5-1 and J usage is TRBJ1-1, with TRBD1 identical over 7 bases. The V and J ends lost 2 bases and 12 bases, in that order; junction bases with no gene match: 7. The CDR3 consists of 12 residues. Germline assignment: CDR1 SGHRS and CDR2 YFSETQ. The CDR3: CASSLPGQPTFF. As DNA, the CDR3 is TGCGCCAGCAGCTTACCGGGACAGCCAACTTTCTTT.

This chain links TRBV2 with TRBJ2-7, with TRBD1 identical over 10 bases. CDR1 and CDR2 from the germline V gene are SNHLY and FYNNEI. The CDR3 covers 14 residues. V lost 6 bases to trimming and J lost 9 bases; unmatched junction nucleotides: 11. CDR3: CASRGDRGSSWQYF. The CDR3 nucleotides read TGTGCCAGCAGGGGGGACAGGGGAAGCTCTTGGCAGTACTTC.

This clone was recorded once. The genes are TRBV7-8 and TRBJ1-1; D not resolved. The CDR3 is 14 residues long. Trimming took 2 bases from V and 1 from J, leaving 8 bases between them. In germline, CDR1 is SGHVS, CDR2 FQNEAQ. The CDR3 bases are TGTGCCAGCAGCTTACTGAAGACGAACACTGAAGCTTTCTTT. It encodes CASSLLKTNTEAFF.

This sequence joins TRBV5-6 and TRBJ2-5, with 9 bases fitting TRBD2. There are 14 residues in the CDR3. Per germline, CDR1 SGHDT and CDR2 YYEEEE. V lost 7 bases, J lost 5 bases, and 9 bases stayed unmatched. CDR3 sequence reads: CASQVSGGTETQYF. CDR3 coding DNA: TGTGCCAGCCAGGTGAGCGGGGGGACGGAGACCCAGTACTTC.

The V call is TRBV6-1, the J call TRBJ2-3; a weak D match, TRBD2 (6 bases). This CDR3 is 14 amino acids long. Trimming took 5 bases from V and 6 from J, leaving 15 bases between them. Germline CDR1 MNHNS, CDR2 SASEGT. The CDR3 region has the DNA TGTGCCAGCAGTCCTTCCGGGGGTTGGGATACGCAGTATTTT. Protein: CASSPSGGWDTQYF.

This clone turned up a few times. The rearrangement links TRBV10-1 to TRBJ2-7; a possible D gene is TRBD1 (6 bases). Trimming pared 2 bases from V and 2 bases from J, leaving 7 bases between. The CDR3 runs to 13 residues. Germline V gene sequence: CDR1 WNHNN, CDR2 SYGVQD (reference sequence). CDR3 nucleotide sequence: TGCGCCAGCAGTGAGCCAGGGGCCTACGAGCAGTACTTC. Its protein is CASSEPGAYEQYF.

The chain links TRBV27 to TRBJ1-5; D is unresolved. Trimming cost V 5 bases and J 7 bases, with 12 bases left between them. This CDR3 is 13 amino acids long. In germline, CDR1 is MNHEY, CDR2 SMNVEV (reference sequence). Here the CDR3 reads CASSPSPRQPQHF. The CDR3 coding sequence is TGTGCCAGCAGTCCGTCCCCCAGACAGCCCCAGCATTTT.

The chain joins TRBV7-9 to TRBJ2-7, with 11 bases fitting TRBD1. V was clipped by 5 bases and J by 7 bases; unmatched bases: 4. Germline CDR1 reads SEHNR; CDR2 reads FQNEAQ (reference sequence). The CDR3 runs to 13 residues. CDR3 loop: CASSLGTGGEQYF. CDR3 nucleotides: TGTGCCAGCAGCCTTGGGACAGGGGGAGAGCAGTACTTC.

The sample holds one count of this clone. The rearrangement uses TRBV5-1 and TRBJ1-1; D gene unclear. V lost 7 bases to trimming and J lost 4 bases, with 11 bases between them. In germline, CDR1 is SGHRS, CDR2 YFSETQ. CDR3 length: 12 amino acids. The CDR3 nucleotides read TGCGCCAGCGCGTTCGACGTCACTGAAGCTTTCTTT. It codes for CASAFDVTEAFF. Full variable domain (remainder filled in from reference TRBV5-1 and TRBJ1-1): KAGVTQTPRYLIKTRGQQVTLSCSPISGHRSVSWYQQTPGQGLQFLFEYFSETQRNKGNFPGRFSGRQFSNSRSEMNVSTLELGDSALYLCASAFDVTEAFFGQGTRLTVV.

CDR3 residues: CASSKDMVPLDEKLFF. Written as DNA, the CDR3 is TGTGCCAGCAGCAAGGACATGGTCCCTCTGGATGAAAAACTGTTTTTT. The chain has TRBV5-5 and TRBJ1-4, with D possibly matching TRBD1 (5 bases). CDR1 and CDR2 from the germline V gene are SGHKS and YYEKEE (reference sequence). The CDR3 length is 16 residues. Trimming left V 4 bases short and J 6 bases short, with 19 bases between.

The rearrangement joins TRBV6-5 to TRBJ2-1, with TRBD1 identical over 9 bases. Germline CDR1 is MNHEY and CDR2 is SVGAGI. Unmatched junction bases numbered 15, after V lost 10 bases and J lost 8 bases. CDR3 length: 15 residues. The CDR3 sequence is CATAKRQGGMDEQFF. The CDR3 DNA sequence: TGTGCCACAGCTAAGCGACAGGGGGGTATGGATGAGCAGTTCTTC.

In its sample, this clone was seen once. DNA for the CDR3: TGTGCCAGCAGCCCCCGAGTCCGGGATCTCAATTCACCCCTCCACTTT. This translates into CASSPRVRDLNSPLHF. V is TRBV7-8 and J is TRBJ1-6; D remains ambiguous. V was cut by 5 bases and J by 7 bases, with 18 bases left in between. This CDR3 comprises 16 residues. Looked up from germline, CDR1 is SGHVS and CDR2 is FQNEAQ.

The CDR3 reads CASSTGTGYGEQYF. CDR3 coding DNA: TGTGCCAGCAGCACCGGGACAGGGTACGGCGAGCAGTACTTC. The V gene is TRBV5-4, the J gene TRBJ2-7, with TRBD1 identical over 9 bases. This CDR3 is built from 14 residues. The ends lost 4 bases at V and 6 bases at J; junction bases unmatched: 8. Germline V gene data show CDR1 as SGHNT and CDR2 as YYREEE (reference sequence).

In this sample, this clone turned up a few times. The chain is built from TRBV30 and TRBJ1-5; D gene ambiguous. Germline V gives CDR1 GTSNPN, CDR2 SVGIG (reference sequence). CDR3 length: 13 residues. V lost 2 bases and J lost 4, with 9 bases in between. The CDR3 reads CAWSRDTNQPQHF. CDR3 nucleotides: TGTGCCTGGAGTCGCGACACTAATCAGCCCCAGCATTTT.